Listed below are T cell receptor beta chains from one sample, sequenced in a study of blood T cell repertoires in COVID-19. The data were produced by immunoSEQ multiplex PCR, yet TCRdb's version contains in-frame clones alone and is incomplete. The profile shows some 100,000 clones, roughly 92% of them singletons. Sample: peripheral blood. These receptors were taken from an older man with acute or convalescent COVID-19. CDR3s include the opening cysteine and the closing phenylalanine or tryptophan. The D gene is left open where the match is weak. Size is omitted from some rows. Given values are once, few, many or a class for expanded clones.

-,TRBV28,-,TRBJ2-7,TGTGCCAGCTCTCGGGTTGGAGTTGGGTACGAGCAGTACTTC,CASSRVGVGYEQYF
TRBD2,TRBV5-1,-,TRBJ2-1,TGCGCCAGCAGCTTGTCCCCCCTAGCGGGGGGAAAAGACAATGAGCAGTTCTTC,CASSLSPLAGGKDNEQFF
-,TRBV3-1/TRBV3-2,-,TRBJ1-2,TGTGCCAGCAGCCAAGATTTTCACATAGCGTATGGCTACACCTTC,CASSQDFHIAYGYTF
-,TRBV6-2/TRBV6-3,-,TRBJ2-7,TGTGCCAGCAGTTACGGATGGGGCCTGTACGAGCAGTACTTC,CASSYGWGLYEQYF
-,TRBV6-5,-,TRBJ1-3,TGTGCCAGCAGTCCAACGGTGGACACCATATATTTT,CASSPTVDTIYF
-,TRBV28,once,TRBJ1-4,TGTGCCAGCAGTTTCCCGGGTGCTAATGAAAAACTGTTTTTT,CASSFPGANEKLFF
-,TRBV18,-,TRBJ2-1,TGTGCCAGCTCACAAGCTACCAAACCCACCGCCAATGAGCAGTTCTTC,CASSQATKPTANEQFF
-,TRBV28,-,TRBJ1-3,TGTGCCAGCAGTTTTGCAGGGTACGGAAACACCATATATTTT,CASSFAGYGNTIYF
-,TRBV29-1,-,TRBJ2-5,TGCAGCCACCGGACAGTTAGGGAGACCCAGTACTTC,CSHRTVRETQYF
-,TRBV19,-,TRBJ1-2,TGTGCCAGTAAGGGGGATCCTTATGGCTACACCTTC,CASKGDPYGYTF
TRBD1,TRBV2,-,TRBJ1-2,TGTGCCAGCAGTGAACAGGGGGACGTGAATGGCTACACCTTC,CASSEQGDVNGYTF
-,TRBV7-2,-,TRBJ2-1,TGTGCCAGCAGCTTCAGACCCGGGGATGAGCAGTTCTTC,CASSFRPGDEQFF
-,TRBV3-1/TRBV3-2,-,TRBJ2-5,TGTGCCAGCAGCCAAGATTTGGGCGATCTCCAAGAGACCCAGTACTTC,CASSQDLGDLQETQYF
TRBD1,TRBV2,few,TRBJ1-5,TGTGCCAGCAGGGGACAGGGACTGGTTAATCAGCCCCAGCATTTT,CASRGQGLVNQPQHF
TRBD2,TRBV19,-,TRBJ2-1,TGTGCCAGTAGGACTAGCGGGGGGAAGTACAATGAGCAGTTCTTC,CASRTSGGKYNEQFF
TRBD1,TRBV29-1,-,TRBJ2-1,TGCAGCGTGTTGGACAGGACGGTAAATGAGCAGTTCTTC,CSVLDRTVNEQFF
-,TRBV24-1,-,TRBJ2-2,TGTGCCACCAGTGATTTACCCGGACATCCGAACACCGGGGAGCTGTTTTTT,CATSDLPGHPNTGELFF
-,TRBV7-9,-,TRBJ2-7,TGTGCCAGCAAGGGGGTAGGGTCATTGAGCGAGCAGTACTTC,CASKGVGSLSEQYF
TRBD1,TRBV18,-,TRBJ2-1,TGTGCCAGCTTAGGGGACAGGGACTACAATGAGCAGTTCTTC,CASLGDRDYNEQFF
TRBD1,TRBV5-1,-,TRBJ1-4,TGCGCCAGCAGCCCAACAGGGGCAGGGGATGAAAAACTGTTTTTT,CASSPTGAGDEKLFF
-,TRBV10-1,-,TRBJ1-1,TGCGCCAGCAACGAGGGGGTGGCTGAAGCTTTCTTT,CASNEGVAEAFF
-,TRBV7-2,-,TRBJ1-3,TGTGCCAGCAGCTTAGCGCTAGGACAGGGAAACACCATATATTTT,CASSLALGQGNTIYF
-,TRBV28,-,TRBJ2-3,TGTGCCAGCAGTTTTGTCAGCGGGGATACGCAGTATTTT,CASSFVSGDTQYF
-,TRBV7-9,-,TRBJ2-7,TGTGCCAGCAGCCTCCTGACAGGAAACGAGCAGTACTTC,CASSLLTGNEQYF
TRBD2,TRBV5-1,-,TRBJ2-1,TGCGCCAGCAGCTGGATACTAACTAGCGGGAGGACCAATTTCCTTAACAATGAGCAGTTCTTC,CASSWILTSGRTNFLNNEQFF
-,TRBV5-6,-,TRBJ1-2,TGTGCCAGCAGCTTGATCGACAGTCCTAACTATGGCTACACCTTC,CASSLIDSPNYGYTF
-,TRBV15,-,TRBJ2-3,TGTGCCACCAGCAGGGGGACTGCTCTAGGCACAGATACGCAGTATTTT,CATSRGTALGTDTQYF
-,TRBV7-6,-,TRBJ2-3,TGTGCCAGCAGCGTGACCGGGACAGATACGCAGTATTTT,CASSVTGTDTQYF
-,TRBV3-1/TRBV3-2,-,TRBJ2-1,TGTGCCAGCAGCCAAGTGGCGGTCTCCTACAATGAGCAGTTCTTC,CASSQVAVSYNEQFF
-,TRBV11-2,-,TRBJ2-3,TGTGCCAGCAGCTCAGGGAACACAGATACGCAGTATTTT,CASSSGNTDTQYF
TRBD1,TRBV9,once,TRBJ1-4,TGTGCCAGCAGCCCAAGACAGGGCCCAACTAATGAAAAACTGTTTTTT,CASSPRQGPTNEKLFF
-,TRBV19,-,TRBJ1-1,TGTGCCAGTAGTATATTTCAGGGGATGAACACTGAAGCTTTCTTT,CASSIFQGMNTEAFF
TRBD2,TRBV7-9,-,TRBJ2-1,TGTGCCAGCACCTCCGGGACTAGCGGGAGTGATGAGCAGTTCTTC,CASTSGTSGSDEQFF
TRBD1,TRBV18,-,TRBJ2-7,TGTGCCAGCTCACCAGTCCCTCCGGGACAGGGTACCTACGAGCAGTACTTC,CASSPVPPGQGTYEQYF
TRBD2,TRBV6-6,-,TRBJ2-1,TGTGCCAGCATGAGCGGGGGCTCCTACAATGAGCAGTTCTTC,CASMSGGSYNEQFF
-,TRBV12-3/TRBV12-4,-,TRBJ1-5,TGTGCCAGCAGTTCTAGAGGGCAGCCCCAGCATTTT,CASSSRGQPQHF
-,TRBV5-1,-,TRBJ2-7,TGCGCCAGCACCCTAGGGGGGCGGGAGTCCGAGCAGTACTTC,CASTLGGRESEQYF
-,TRBV7-8,once,TRBJ2-1,TGTGCCAGCAGAGCCGATTTCTCCTACAATGAGCAGTTCTTC,CASRADFSYNEQFF
-,TRBV28,-,TRBJ1-2,TGTGCCAGCAGGTTGACCCAGGATGGCTACACCTTC,CASRLTQDGYTF
TRBD2,TRBV7-2,-,TRBJ2-7,TGTGCCAGCAGCTTAGAGGCGGGGGAATACGAGCAGTACTTC,CASSLEAGEYEQYF
-,TRBV3-1/TRBV3-2,-,TRBJ1-1,TGTGCCAGCAGCCTACTCGGGGGGGCGAGAGGAACTGAAGCTTTCTTT,CASSLLGGARGTEAFF
TRBD2,TRBV6-5,-,TRBJ2-2,TGTGCCAGCAGTTACTCTGGCGGGAGGGCCGCCGGGGAGCTGTTTTTT,CASSYSGGRAAGELFF
TRBD1,TRBV27,-,TRBJ1-2,TGTGCCAGCAGCTTGACAGGGGGCTATGGCTACACCTTC,CASSLTGGYGYTF
-,TRBV6-5,-,TRBJ2-5,TGTGCCAGCAGTTACTCCGGACAGCAAGAGACCCAGTACTTC,CASSYSGQQETQYF
-,TRBV5-1,-,TRBJ2-3,TGCGCCAGCAGCTTGGTGCAGGGCACTAGCACAGATACGCAGTATTTT,CASSLVQGTSTDTQYF
-,TRBV11-2,-,TRBJ2-3,TGTGCCAGCAGCACACAGGTCCAGACAGATACGCAGTATTTT,CASSTQVQTDTQYF
-,TRBV25-1,-,TRBJ1-5,TGTGCCAGCAGTGAAAGGAGGGGAAATCAGCCCCAGCATTTT,CASSERRGNQPQHF
TRBD1,TRBV6-5,-,TRBJ2-7,TGTGCCAGCAGCTCAGGGGGTACTCCCTACGAGCAGTACTTC,CASSSGGTPYEQYF
-,TRBV9,-,TRBJ2-1,TGTGCCAGCAGACCGACAGTCGGAAATGAGCAGTTCTTC,CASRPTVGNEQFF
TRBD1,TRBV6-5,-,TRBJ1-1,TGTGCCAGCAGTTCTGACAGGGGCTTGAGCACTGAAGCTTTCTTT,CASSSDRGLSTEAFF
-,TRBV16,once,TRBJ2-1,TGTGCCAGCAGCCCGCCACTAGGCCCCCGTGTGTATGAGCAGTTCTTC,CASSPPLGPRVYEQFF
TRBD2,TRBV2,-,TRBJ2-7,TGTGCCAGCAGCGGGGTCCGACTAGCGGACTACGAGCAGTACTTC,CASSGVRLADYEQYF
-,TRBV10-2,-,TRBJ1-5,TGCGCCAGCAGACAGGGTGGAAGCAATCAGCCCCAGCATTTT,CASRQGGSNQPQHF
-,TRBV20-1,-,TRBJ1-1,TGCAGTGCTACGAACCGACCCGGGGCTTTCTTT,CSATNRPGAFF
-,TRBV5-4,-,TRBJ1-1,TGTGCCAGCAGCTCCTTCACAGGGTCCTCGAACACTGAAGCTTTCTTT,CASSSFTGSSNTEAFF
TRBD2,TRBV6-5,-,TRBJ2-1,TGTGCCAGCAGTTACCCGACTAGCGTAGCCTACAATGAGCAGTTCTTC,CASSYPTSVAYNEQFF